This T cell receptor beta chain is drawn from a study of cytomegalovirus exposure and HLA in healthy donors. The PCR had 60 Vbeta and 13 Jbeta primers. Using immunoSEQ multiplex PCR, the repertoire was profiled, and TCRdb retains in-frame clones only, with some absent. The sample has about 120,000 clones; 67% are singletons. Looked up from germline, CDR1 is SGHAT and CDR2 is FQNNGV. The CDR3 length is 14 residues. V lost 1 base to trimming and J lost 4 bases, with 10 bases between them. This clone was found a few times. Its antigen is as yet unknown. Whole-study findings and limits: A later analysis linked a missense DCLRE1C variant to TCR beta V- and J-gene trimming. The availability of immune exposure information extended only to CMV serostatus. TRBV6-2, TRBV6-3 and some other V segments were excluded as indistinguishable.

V gene TRBV11-2 combines with J gene TRBJ2-5; maybe TRBD2 (5 bases). The sequence was collected from a young man in good health and CMV-seropositive. Sequencing used PBMCs. The chain's CDR3 is CASSLALAPETQYF. The DNA for the CDR3 is TGTGCCAGCAGCTTAGCCCTAGCCCCAGAGACCCAGTACTTC.